This T cell receptor (beta chain) was sequenced during a study of blood T cell repertoires in COVID-19 (TCRdb year 2020). Turning to the overall study: Collaborator samples came from the United States, Italy and Spain and covered acute and convalescent phases of COVID-19. The repertoires were made available in a free public database intended to serve as a resource for research on the immune response to SARS-CoV-2. Subjects who had been exposed to COVID-19, were actively infected with it, or had recovered from it provided the deeply sampled blood TCRbeta repertoires that made up the dataset. The material from the prospective study consisted of cDNA or gDNA derived from T cells, B-cell-depleted T cells, or PBMCs. Where available, HLA class I and class II types were taken from metadata supplied by the sample provider and were not determined by assay-based typing. The samples were drawn from two sources: the first 160 participants of the ongoing ImmuneRACE study, and 1,000 to 1,500 subjects contributed by 6 global collaborators. Sample metadata almost always included a de-identified subject ID, COVID-19 status, age in years and sex. Paper-wide results and their limitations: The quantity of clinical and demographic metadata differed by source and by participant and was supplied without curation.

Whole blood was collected in K2EDTA tubes by collaborating institutions according to the institutions' own protocols. For TCRbeta analysis, collaborators shipped samples in one of three forms: frozen whole blood, isolated PBMCs, or DNA extracted from either of those sample types. Taken from the germline V gene, the CDR1 and CDR2 loops are SGDLS and YYNGEE. Taken from cysteine to phenylalanine, the CDR3 has 13 residues. The entry retains the CDR3 DNA only, 39 bases that are in frame from base 1. Trimming removed 7 bases from V and 7 bases from J; the gene matches leave 0 bases unexplained. This clone was seen more than once but under ten times. What antigen it recognizes has not been identified. No base quality values were provided; no much bigger clone lies one nucleotide off. TCRbeta CDR3 regions were amplified from genomic DNA by means of the immunoSEQ Assay, a bias-controlled multiplex PCR. Per the authors' processing: Nucleated cell counts per sample were estimated from amplification of reference gene primers within the assay. Sequence reads were collapsed and filtered to measure the absolute abundance of every unique TCRbeta CDR3 rearrangement. For each sample, productive Simpson clonality was calculated as the square root of Simpson's diversity index over productive rearrangements. TCRdb's version of the immuneACCESS table is confined to in-frame rearrangements and falls short of the full clone set. An unresolved V gene accounts for under half of the shortfall where checked; the remainder is of unknown origin. The V and J calls and clone size are taken from that table; D and trimming were inferred from the DNA. This sample comprises 200,000 or so clones, more than 80% of them detected only once. The ten largest clones add up to 10% of the sample.

The TCR comes from a woman aged 80 or over with acute or convalescent COVID-19. This sequence uses TRBV9 and TRBJ2-1, with 15 central nucleotides matching TRBD2. The sample consisted of peripheral blood. Here is the DNA: TGTGCCAGCGGACTAGCGGGAGGGAATGAGCAGTTCTTC. This yields the protein CASGLAGGNEQFF.